A selection of T cell receptor beta chains follows, all from one sample in a study of human T cells and chemical hapten exposure. Each CDR3 protein gets one entry after TCRdb re-called the RACE reads with MiXCR. The data contain about 380,000 distinct CDR3 sequences, more than 4.5% of them seen just once; the ten biggest clones take up under 3%. Sequencing was performed on whole blood, taken in connection with sensitization to the hapten diphenylcyclopropenone (DPC). The receptors were gathered from a woman in her fifties or sixties with alopecia areata. Some clones in this sample may be carry-over from other donors' samples. Each CDR3 is given with its conserved first and last residue. The D gene is left open where the match is weak. Clone size is given for some rows only: seen once, a few or many times, or a class if the clone is expanded.

cdr3_aa: CSVARWGGGEETQYF
cdr3_nt: TGCAGCGTTGCCCGATGGGGCGGGGGGGAAGAGACCCAGTACTTC
clone_size: many
j_call: TRBJ2-5
d_call: TRBD2
v_call: TRBV29-1

cdr3_aa: CASTSQASSYNEQFF
cdr3_nt: TGTGCCAGCACTAGTCAGGCGAGCTCCTACAATGAGCAGTTCTTC
clone_size: NA
j_call: TRBJ2-1
d_call: NA
v_call: TRBV6-1

cdr3_aa: CASSQDWLAGVEQFF
cdr3_nt: TGTGCCAGCAGCCAAGATTGGCTAGCGGGAGTGGAGCAGTTCTTC
clone_size: NA
j_call: TRBJ2-1
d_call: TRBD2
v_call: TRBV4-2

cdr3_aa: CSARSPVSSEAFF
cdr3_nt: TGCAGTGCTAGGTCCCCCGTCTCTTCTGAAGCTTTCTTT
clone_size: NA
j_call: TRBJ1-1
d_call: NA
v_call: TRBV20-1

cdr3_aa: CASSFGSGTEAFF
cdr3_nt: TGTGCCAGCAGCTTCGGGTCCGGTACTGAAGCTTTCTTT
clone_size: many
j_call: TRBJ1-1
d_call: NA
v_call: TRBV7-8

cdr3_aa: CATSRDKQGGEKLFF
cdr3_nt: TGTGCCACCAGCAGAGATAAACAGGGAGGCGAAAAACTGTTTTTT
clone_size: few
j_call: TRBJ1-4
d_call: NA
v_call: TRBV15

cdr3_aa: CASSLTSGGQGHEQYF
cdr3_nt: TGTGCCAGCAGCCTAACCTCAGGGGGACAGGGCCACGAGCAGTACTTC
clone_size: many
j_call: TRBJ2-7
d_call: TRBD1
v_call: TRBV7-9

cdr3_aa: CSADVDSSTDTQYF
cdr3_nt: TGCAGCGCTGACGTGGACAGCAGCACAGATACGCAGTATTTT
clone_size: many
j_call: TRBJ2-3
d_call: NA
v_call: TRBV29-1

cdr3_aa: CASTHTGTENSPLHF
cdr3_nt: TGTGCCAGCACTCATACCGGGACCGAGAATTCACCCCTCCACTTT
clone_size: few
j_call: TRBJ1-6
d_call: NA
v_call: TRBV27

cdr3_aa: CAISGTSYEQYF
cdr3_nt: TGTGCCATCAGCGGGACATCCTACGAGCAGTACTTC
clone_size: many
j_call: TRBJ2-7
d_call: NA
v_call: TRBV10-3

cdr3_aa: CASSLGQGMVTDTQYF
cdr3_nt: TGTGCCAGCAGTTTAGGCCAGGGGATGGTGACAGATACGCAGTATTTT
clone_size: NA
j_call: TRBJ2-3
d_call: NA
v_call: TRBV12-3/TRBV12-4

cdr3_aa: CASSFTGASGYTF
cdr3_nt: TGTGCCAGCAGTTTTACGGGGGCCAGTGGCTACACCTTC
clone_size: many
j_call: TRBJ1-2
d_call: NA
v_call: TRBV12-3/TRBV12-4

cdr3_aa: CASSAAGASEKLFF
cdr3_nt: TGTGCCAGCAGCGCAGCAGGGGCGAGTGAAAAACTGTTTTTT
clone_size: NA
j_call: TRBJ1-4
d_call: NA
v_call: TRBV7-2

cdr3_aa: CASSIYRGLRYGYTF
cdr3_nt: TGTGCCAGCAGCATATACAGGGGCTTACGCTATGGCTACACCTTC
clone_size: many
j_call: TRBJ1-2
d_call: TRBD1
v_call: TRBV6-5

cdr3_aa: CASSPAGGDADTQYF
cdr3_nt: TGTGCCAGCAGCCCGGCGGGGGGTGATGCAGATACGCAGTATTTT
clone_size: few
j_call: TRBJ2-3
d_call: TRBD2
v_call: TRBV7-9

cdr3_aa: CASRIDGGSETQYF
cdr3_nt: TGTGCCAGCAGAATAGATGGGGGTTCAGAGACCCAGTACTTC
clone_size: many
j_call: TRBJ2-5
d_call: NA
v_call: TRBV7-9

cdr3_aa: CASSLAGTGTYNEQFF
cdr3_nt: TGTGCCAGCAGCTTAGCAGGGACAGGGACTTACAATGAGCAGTTCTTC
clone_size: few
j_call: TRBJ2-1
d_call: TRBD1
v_call: TRBV7-2

cdr3_aa: CASSKGQGFGYTF
cdr3_nt: TGTGCCAGCAGCAAGGGACAGGGTTTTGGCTACACCTTC
clone_size: many
j_call: TRBJ1-2
d_call: TRBD1
v_call: TRBV5-5

cdr3_aa: CASSFENTGELFF
cdr3_nt: TGCGCCAGCAGTTTCGAAAACACCGGGGAGCTGTTTTTT
clone_size: few
j_call: TRBJ2-2
d_call: NA
v_call: TRBV5-1

cdr3_aa: CASSLRDSPFTEAFF
cdr3_nt: TGTGCCAGCAGTCTCCGGGACAGCCCTTTCACTGAAGCTTTCTTT
clone_size: NA
j_call: TRBJ1-1
d_call: TRBD1
v_call: TRBV6-5

cdr3_aa: CASSLGGADEQFF
cdr3_nt: TGTGCCAGCAGCTTGGGGGGGGCCGATGAGCAGTTCTTC
clone_size: many
j_call: TRBJ2-1
d_call: NA
v_call: TRBV5-6

cdr3_aa: CASTDRGKRQPQHF
cdr3_nt: TGTGCCAGCACTGACAGGGGAAAAAGACAGCCCCAGCATTTT
clone_size: few
j_call: TRBJ1-5
d_call: TRBD1
v_call: TRBV19

cdr3_aa: CSVNEQGLNEKLFF
cdr3_nt: TGCAGCGTTAATGAACAGGGTCTTAATGAAAAACTGTTTTTT
clone_size: many
j_call: TRBJ1-4
d_call: NA
v_call: TRBV29-1

cdr3_aa: CASSYDRESTIYF
cdr3_nt: TGTGCCAGCAGTTACGACAGGGAGAGCACCATATATTTT
clone_size: many
j_call: TRBJ1-3
d_call: TRBD1
v_call: TRBV7-3

cdr3_aa: CSVDVGARDEQYF
cdr3_nt: TGCAGCGTTGACGTAGGAGCCCGCGACGAGCAGTACTTC
clone_size: many
j_call: TRBJ2-7
d_call: NA
v_call: TRBV29-1

cdr3_aa: CASSPDRARYGYTF
cdr3_nt: TGTGCCAGCAGCCCGGACAGGGCTCGGTATGGCTACACCTTC
clone_size: many
j_call: TRBJ1-2
d_call: TRBD1
v_call: TRBV7-2

cdr3_aa: CASSPHRRGETQYF
cdr3_nt: TGTGCCAGCAGCCCCCACCGGAGGGGGGAGACCCAGTACTTC
clone_size: NA
j_call: TRBJ2-5
d_call: NA
v_call: TRBV12-3/TRBV12-4

cdr3_aa: CASSFKEGYTF
cdr3_nt: TGTGCCAGCAGTTTTAAGGAAGGCTACACCTTC
clone_size: NA
j_call: TRBJ1-2
d_call: NA
v_call: TRBV12-3/TRBV12-4

cdr3_aa: CASSLKRGTSPRDGQFF
cdr3_nt: TGTGCCAGCAGCCTAAAGCGCGGGACTAGCCCGCGTGACGGGCAGTTCTTC
clone_size: few
j_call: TRBJ2-1
d_call: TRBD2
v_call: TRBV7-2

cdr3_aa: CASSLVGGAPETQYF
cdr3_nt: TGTGCCAGCAGCTTAGTAGGGGGCGCCCCGGAGACCCAGTACTTC
clone_size: NA
j_call: TRBJ2-5
d_call: TRBD1
v_call: TRBV7-2

cdr3_aa: CSVQGARTDTQYF
cdr3_nt: TGCAGCGTTCAGGGGGCCCGCACAGATACGCAGTATTTT
clone_size: NA
j_call: TRBJ2-3
d_call: TRBD1
v_call: TRBV29-1

cdr3_aa: CASSHDREVYVLTF
cdr3_nt: TGTGCCAGCAGCCACGACAGGGAAGTATACGTCCTGACTTTC
clone_size: many
j_call: TRBJ2-6
d_call: TRBD1
v_call: TRBV7-9

cdr3_aa: CASSQRGRESEKLFF
cdr3_nt: TGTGCCAGCAGCCAACGTGGGAGAGAATCGGAAAAACTGTTTTTT
clone_size: NA
j_call: TRBJ1-4
d_call: NA
v_call: TRBV3-1

cdr3_aa: CASSLGGYNSPLHF
cdr3_nt: TGTGCCAGCAGTTTGGGCGGCTATAATTCACCCCTCCACTTT
clone_size: many
j_call: TRBJ1-6
d_call: NA
v_call: TRBV12-3/TRBV12-4

cdr3_aa: CASSLMVSPGTKNIQYF
cdr3_nt: TGTGCCAGCAGCTTAATGGTGTCCCCGGGGACCAAAAACATTCAGTACTTC
clone_size: many
j_call: TRBJ2-4
d_call: NA
v_call: TRBV7-2

cdr3_aa: CSARLETGDVGTDTQYF
cdr3_nt: TGCAGTGCCAGGTTGGAGACAGGGGATGTCGGGACAGATACGCAGTATTTT
clone_size: few
j_call: TRBJ2-3
d_call: TRBD1
v_call: TRBV20-1